The 19 T cell receptor beta chains below all came from one sample that was sequenced in a study of T cell responses to AZD1222 COVID-19 vaccine. Data came from immunoSEQ multiplex PCR; TCRdb stores just in-frame clones and leaves some out. The sample includes almost 70,000 clones, 75% to 90% of them seen just once. Source: peripheral blood, taken 28 days after the second AZD1222 dose. All receptors come from an adult who received the AZD1222 COVID-19 vaccine.

The genes are TRBV5-6 and TRBJ1-2; D is ambiguous. V gave up 2 bases and J gave up 2 bases, with 16 bases separating them. The germline V gene has CDR1 SGHDT and CDR2 YYEEEE. The CDR3 totals 16 residues. For the CDR3, the DNA is TGTGCCAGCAGCTTTTATTGGACGGTAACAAACTATGGCTACACCTTC. It is translated as CASSFYWTVTNYGYTF.

V is TRBV5-1 and J is TRBJ1-6; unclear D gene. V was shortened by 1 base and J by 0 bases, with 5 bases between the two germline ends. CDR1 is SGHRS and CDR2 is YFSETQ in the germline V gene. The CDR3 length is 15 residues. The CDR3 region is CASSLKSSYNSPLHF. The DNA for the CDR3 is TGCGCCAGCAGCTTGAAAAGCTCCTATAATTCACCCCTCCACTTT. Using reference TRBV5-1 and TRBJ1-6 for the parts outside the CDR3, the full variable domain is KAGVTQTPRYLIKTRGQQVTLSCSPISGHRSVSWYQQTPGQGLQFLFEYFSETQRNKGNFPGRFSGRQFSNSRSEMNVSTLELGDSALYLCASSLKSSYNSPLHFGNGTRLTVT.

This CDR3 is CASSVYPRRQTNTEAFF. As DNA, the CDR3 is TGTGCCAGCAGCGTATACCCCCGGCGACAAACGAACACTGAAGCTTTCTTT. The rearrangement joins TRBV11-2 to TRBJ1-1, with D unclear. Germline CDR1 SGHAT, CDR2 FQNNGV. The CDR3 contains 17 residues. V lost 5 bases to trimming and J lost 1 base, with 20 bases between them.

The chain couples TRBV29-1 to TRBJ2-7; TRBD1 agrees at 9 bases. Germline V gene lookup returns CDR1 SQVTM and CDR2 ANQGSEA. Trimming cost V 4 bases and J 4 bases; bases outside gene matches: 8. This CDR3 spans 14 amino acids. The DNA of the CDR3 is TGCAGCGTTGCCGGGGGACAGGGCTCATACGAGCAGTACTTC. Translation: CSVAGGQGSYEQYF.

This chain links TRBV6-5 with TRBJ2-2, with unresolved D. Germline loops: CDR1 MNHEY, CDR2 SVGAGI. The V and J ends lost 6 bases and 7 bases respectively, with 6 bases between them. CDR3 length: 11 residues. The CDR3 DNA sequence: TGTGCCAGCAGAGGCGTCGGGGAGCTGTTTTTT. This translates into CASRGVGELFF.

The V and J genes are TRBV3-1 (or the pseudogene TRBV3-2) and TRBJ2-2; no reliable D call. Trimming took 4 bases from V and 3 from J, leaving 3 bases between them. This CDR3 comprises 12 residues. The germline V gene has CDR1 LGHDT and CDR2 YNNKEL (reference sequence). The CDR3 spells CASSPYTGELFF. CDR3 sequence (DNA): TGTGCCAGCAGCCCCTACACCGGGGAGCTGTTTTTT.

The chain has TRBV19 and TRBJ2-7, with 7 bases matching TRBD1. The CDR3 has 16 residues. J lost 1 base, V lost 6 bases, and 12 bases had no gene match. Germline V CDR1 and CDR2: LNHDA, SQIVND (reference sequence). The CDR3 nucleotides read TGTGCCAGTAGCCGATCCCCAGGGGGTGGTTCCTACGAGCAGTACTTC. This sequence encodes CASSRSPGGGSYEQYF.

V usage is TRBV10-2 and J usage is TRBJ2-5; 11 bases fit TRBD2. Germline lookup yields CDR1 WSHSY and CDR2 SAAADI. The junction had 11 bases not matched to a gene; V was cut back by 6 bases and J by 5 bases. The CDR3 runs to 16 residues. In nucleotides, the CDR3 is TGCGCCAGCAGGGCACTAGCGGGGGTTAAAGAGGAGACCCAGTACTTC. This translates into CASRALAGVKEETQYF.

This sequence joins TRBV5-1 and TRBJ2-1; D possibly matches TRBD1 or TRBD2 (5 bases each). V was pared by 4 bases and J by 4 bases, with 9 bases between. The germline V gene encodes CDR1 SGHRS and CDR2 YFSETQ. CDR3 length equals 13 residues. The DNA of the CDR3 is TGCGCCAGCAGCCCCGAGGGGTACAATGAGCAGTTCTTC. Protein product: CASSPEGYNEQFF.

This clone has only a few counts. The chain recombines TRBV6-4 with TRBJ1-6; D not certain. Germline CDR1 reads MRHNA; CDR2 reads SNTAGT. Trimming left V 2 bases short and J 10 bases short, with 9 bases between. The CDR3 covers 13 residues. CDR3 DNA: TGTGCCAGCAGTGACACGCGTACCTCACCCCTCCACTTT. This encodes CASSDTRTSPLHF.

The V and J genes are TRBV11-2 and TRBJ2-4; TRBD2 is a possible D gene (5 bases). Trimming took off 8 bases at V and 6 bases at J, with 23 bases between the two ends. CDR1 and CDR2 from the germline V gene are SGHAT and FQNNGV. The CDR3 is 16 amino acids. CDR3 sequence reads: CASSHIGLALANIQYF. In DNA form, the CDR3 reads TGTGCCAGCTCTCACATCGGGCTAGCCCTAGCAAACATTCAGTACTTC.

This clone was observed once. The chain uses TRBV11-1 and TRBJ2-1, with D hard to call. Deletions cut 3 bases from V and 5 bases from J, with 11 bases between. The CDR3 extends over 14 amino acids. CDR1 and CDR2 (germline): SGHAT, FQDESV (reference sequence). CDR3 in amino acids: CASSFPGWNNEQFF. The CDR3 nucleotides are TGTGCCAGCAGCTTCCCTGGGTGGAACAATGAGCAGTTCTTC.

This CDR3 reads CASSPGSGDEKLFF. CDR3 DNA: TGTGCCAGCTCACCAGGATCAGGGGATGAAAAACTGTTTTTT. The chain carries TRBV18 and TRBJ1-4; a weak D match, TRBD1 (6 bases). Trimming removed 2 bases from V and 6 bases from J, with 10 bases in between. The CDR3 runs to 14 residues. Germline CDR1 KGHSH, CDR2 LQKENI.

V is TRBV2 and J is TRBJ1-1, with D unclear. Trimming took off 5 bases at V and 6 bases at J, with 13 bases between the two ends. This CDR3 region has 13 residues. The germline V gene has CDR1 SNHLY and CDR2 FYNNEI. The CDR3 loop reads CASSPLEGAEAFF. Here the CDR3 DNA reads TGTGCCAGCAGTCCTCTTGAGGGAGCTGAAGCTTTCTTT.

The rearrangement joins TRBV5-1 to TRBJ1-3, with TRBD1 as a possible D gene (5 bases). Germline assignment: CDR1 SGHRS and CDR2 YFSETQ. This CDR3 comprises 16 residues. The V gene lost 2 bases and the J gene lost 1 base, with 13 bases spanning the gap. CDR3 amino acids: CASSLSPGGSGNTIYF. In DNA form, the CDR3 reads TGCGCCAGCAGCTTATCCCCTGGGGGTTCTGGAAACACCATATATTTT.

J is TRBJ1-5 and V is TRBV12-3 or TRBV12-4; TRBD1 might be the D (5 bases). The CDR3 is made up of 13 amino acids. Trimming cost V 8 bases and J 7 bases, with 15 bases left between them. DNA of the CDR3: TGTGCCAGCGCGGGGGTCCGCAGACAGCCCCAGCATTTT. Protein product: CASAGVRRQPQHF.

This clone was counted a single time. The chain links TRBV6-5 to TRBJ2-1; 14 bases align to TRBD2. The CDR3 length is 15 residues. With 7 bases clipped from V and 5 bases from J, the junction kept 4 bases outside the gene matches. Germline V CDR1 and CDR2: MNHEY, SVGAGI. CDR3 DNA sequence: TGTGCCAGCATGGGACTAGCGGGAGCAGACAATGAGCAGTTCTTC. This translates into CASMGLAGADNEQFF.

The rearrangement links TRBV6-6 to TRBJ1-5; 7 positions match TRBD1. The CDR3 runs 16 residues. V trimming: 6 bases; J trimming: 0 bases; junction bases outside the gene matches: 8. From germline, CDR1 is MNHNY and CDR2 SVGAGI (reference sequence). The CDR3 DNA is TGTGCCAGCAGCCCCGGACAGGTTAATAGCAATCAGCCCCAGCATTTT. Translating it yields CASSPGQVNSNQPQHF.

This rearrangement joins TRBV3-1 (or the pseudogene TRBV3-2) to TRBJ2-1; D uncertain. The length of the CDR3 is 15 residues. Germline V CDR1 and CDR2: LGHDT, YNNKEL (reference sequence). The V and J ends lost 1 base and 9 bases respectively, with 16 bases between them. The CDR3 nucleotides are TGTGCCAGCAGCCAAGTCTGGGCTTCTCACGTTGAGCAGTTCTTC. Its translation is CASSQVWASHVEQFF.